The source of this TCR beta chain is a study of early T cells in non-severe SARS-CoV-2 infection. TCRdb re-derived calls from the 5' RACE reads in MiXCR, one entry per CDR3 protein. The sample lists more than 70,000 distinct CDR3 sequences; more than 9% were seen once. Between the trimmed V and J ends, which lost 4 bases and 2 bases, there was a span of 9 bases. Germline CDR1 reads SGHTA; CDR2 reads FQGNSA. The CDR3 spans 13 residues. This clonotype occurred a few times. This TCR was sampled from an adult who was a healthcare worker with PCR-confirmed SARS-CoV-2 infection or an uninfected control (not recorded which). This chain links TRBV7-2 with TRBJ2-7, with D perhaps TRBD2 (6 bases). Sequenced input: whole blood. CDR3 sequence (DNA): TGTGCCAGCAGCTCCCCGGGAGCCTACGAGCAGTACTTC. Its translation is CASSSPGAYEQYF.